This note documents a single TCR beta chain sequence. What it recognizes is unknown. Other nucleotide sequences from this sample produce the same CDR3. From germline, CDR1 is SGHTA and CDR2 FQGNSA. The V end lost 5 bases, the J end lost 2 bases, and 9 bases lay between the germline ends. The CDR3 totals 13 residues. These data come from a study of a mutant IDH1 vaccine in newly diagnosed glioma. Generated by immunoSEQ multiplex PCR, the TCRdb table keeps only in-frame clones and is missing some. The sample holds roughly 70,000 clones, about 88% seen once. Sample time point: week 11, during vaccination. All doses held 300 ug of mutant IDH1 20-mer peptide, with topical imiquimod. Every donor had a new WHO grade 3 or 4 astrocytoma that was IDH1-mutant, with loss of nuclear ATRX. Study-wide results and caveats: Vaccination elicited immune responses in roughly 92% of patients.

The sequenced sample was PBMCs, obtained from a glioma patient whose treatment included an IDH1 peptide vaccine. The sequence derives from a woman aged 50 to 60 with glioma. The V and J genes are TRBV7-2 and TRBJ1-2; tentatively, D is TRBD1 (5 bases). Here the CDR3 reads CASSRDGNYGYTF. The CDR3, as DNA: TGTGCCAGCAGCCGGGACGGGAACTATGGCTACACCTTC. Variable domain in full (rest from reference TRBV7-2 and TRBJ1-2): GAGVSQSPSNKVTEKGKDVELRCDPISGHTALYWYRQSLGQGLEFLIYFQGNSAPDKSGLPSDRFSAERTGGSVSTLTIQRTQQEDSAVYLCASSRDGNYGYTFGSGTRLTVV.